The clone carrying this TCR beta chain was observed at least ten times. Its antigen is not identified. The CDR3 end falls 3 residues outside the read, so it is completed with the germline J gene. Sequencing used immunoSEQ multiplex PCR; TCRdb keeps in-frame clones, though not all of them. The sample is made up of 35,000 to 50,000 clones, none counted only once. The data stem from a study of T cell clonality in common variable immunodeficiency. Germline loops: CDR1 SGHVS, CDR2 FQNEAQ. This CDR3 has 14 residues. The V segment lost 5 bases and the J segment 4 bases; nucleotides outside the gene matches: 5. Study-level results: T cell subpopulation sequencing would be needed to explain CVID clonality.

This chain uses TRBV7-8 with TRBJ2-3, with 8 positions matching TRBD1. Sequencing used peripheral blood mononuclear cells. This TCR was recovered from a person between 18 and 75 years old in good health. CDR3 bases read: TGTGCCAGCAGCCCGGACAGGGCCGCAGATACG. Encoded protein: CASSPDRAADT. The full CDR3 sequence reads CASSPDRAADTQYF.